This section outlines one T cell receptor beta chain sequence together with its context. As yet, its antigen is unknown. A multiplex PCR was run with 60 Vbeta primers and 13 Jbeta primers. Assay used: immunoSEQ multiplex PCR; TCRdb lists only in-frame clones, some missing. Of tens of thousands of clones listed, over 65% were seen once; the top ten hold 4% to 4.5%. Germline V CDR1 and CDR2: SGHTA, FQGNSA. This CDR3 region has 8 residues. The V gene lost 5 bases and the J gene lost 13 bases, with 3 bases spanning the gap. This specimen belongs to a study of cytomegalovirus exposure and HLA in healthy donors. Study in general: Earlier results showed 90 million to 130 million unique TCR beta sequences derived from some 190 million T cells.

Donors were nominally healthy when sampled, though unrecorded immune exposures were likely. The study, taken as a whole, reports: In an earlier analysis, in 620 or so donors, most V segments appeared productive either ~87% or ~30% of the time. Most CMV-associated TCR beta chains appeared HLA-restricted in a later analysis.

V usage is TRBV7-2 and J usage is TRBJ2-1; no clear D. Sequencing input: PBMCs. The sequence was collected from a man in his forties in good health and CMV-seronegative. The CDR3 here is CASSPQFF. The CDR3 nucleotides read TGTGCCAGCAGCCCTCAGTTCTTC.